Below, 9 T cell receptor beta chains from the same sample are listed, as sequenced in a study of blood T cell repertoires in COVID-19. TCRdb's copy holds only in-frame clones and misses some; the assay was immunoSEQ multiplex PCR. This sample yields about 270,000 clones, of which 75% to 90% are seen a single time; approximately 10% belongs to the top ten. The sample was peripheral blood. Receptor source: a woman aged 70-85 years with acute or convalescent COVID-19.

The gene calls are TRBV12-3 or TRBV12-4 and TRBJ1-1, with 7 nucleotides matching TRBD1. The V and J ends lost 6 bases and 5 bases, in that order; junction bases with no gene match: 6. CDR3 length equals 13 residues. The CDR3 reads CASREGAGTEAFF. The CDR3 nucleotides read TGTGCCAGCAGGGAGGGGGCAGGGACTGAAGCTTTCTTT.

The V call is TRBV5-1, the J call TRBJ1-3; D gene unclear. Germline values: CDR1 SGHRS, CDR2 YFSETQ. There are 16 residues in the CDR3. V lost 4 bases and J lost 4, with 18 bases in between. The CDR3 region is CASSHGRGREGNTIYF. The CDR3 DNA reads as TGCGCCAGCAGCCACGGACGAGGGAGGGAAGGAAACACCATATATTTT.

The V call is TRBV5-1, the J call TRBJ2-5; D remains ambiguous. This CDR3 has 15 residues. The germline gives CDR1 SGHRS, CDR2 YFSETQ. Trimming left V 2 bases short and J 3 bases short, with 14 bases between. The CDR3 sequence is CASSLLVGFEETQYF. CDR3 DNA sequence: TGCGCCAGCAGCTTATTAGTCGGGTTCGAAGAGACCCAGTACTTC.

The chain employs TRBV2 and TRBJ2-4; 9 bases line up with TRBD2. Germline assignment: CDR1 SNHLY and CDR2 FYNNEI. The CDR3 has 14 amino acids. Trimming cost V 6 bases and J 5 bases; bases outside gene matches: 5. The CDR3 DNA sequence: TGTGCCAGCAGCAAACTAGCGGGCGAAAACATTCAGTACTTC. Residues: CASSKLAGENIQYF.

CDR3 sequence reads: CASSLGAVEAFF. The CDR3 coding sequence is TGTGCCAGCAGCCTGGGGGCAGTTGAAGCTTTCTTT. This chain connects TRBV11-2 to TRBJ1-1; possible D gene TRBD1, 6 bases. This CDR3 comprises 12 residues. V shed 5 bases and J shed 7 bases, with 11 bases lying between them. Germline assignment: CDR1 SGHAT and CDR2 FQNNGV.

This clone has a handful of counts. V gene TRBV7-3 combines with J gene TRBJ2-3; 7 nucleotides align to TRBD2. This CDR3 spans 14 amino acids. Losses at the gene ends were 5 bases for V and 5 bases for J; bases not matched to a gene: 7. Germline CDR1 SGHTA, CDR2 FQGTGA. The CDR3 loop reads CASSIMGGKDTQYF. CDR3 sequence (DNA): TGTGCCAGCAGCATTATGGGGGGGAAAGATACGCAGTATTTT. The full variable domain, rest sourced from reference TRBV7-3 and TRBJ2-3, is GAGVSQTPSNKVTEKGKYVELRCDPISGHTALYWYRQSLGQGPEFLIYFQGTGAADDSGLPNDRFFAVRPEGSVSTLKIQRTERGDSAVYLCASSIMGGKDTQYFGPGTRLTVL.

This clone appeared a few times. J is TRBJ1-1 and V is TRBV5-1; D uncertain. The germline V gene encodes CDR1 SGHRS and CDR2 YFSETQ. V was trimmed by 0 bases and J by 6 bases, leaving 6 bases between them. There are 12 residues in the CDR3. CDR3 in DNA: TGCGCCAGCAGCTTGGCGGGGTCTGAAGCTTTCTTT. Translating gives CASSLAGSEAFF.

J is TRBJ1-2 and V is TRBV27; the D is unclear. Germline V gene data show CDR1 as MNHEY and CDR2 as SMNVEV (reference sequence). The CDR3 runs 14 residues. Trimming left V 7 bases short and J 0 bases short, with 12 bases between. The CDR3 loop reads CASKRTAANYGYTF. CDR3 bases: TGTGCCAGCAAGCGAACCGCTGCTAACTATGGCTACACCTTC.

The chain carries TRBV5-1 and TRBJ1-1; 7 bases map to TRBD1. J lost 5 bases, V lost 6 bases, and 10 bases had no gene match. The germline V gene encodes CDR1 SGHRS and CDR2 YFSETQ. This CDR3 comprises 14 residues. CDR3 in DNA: TGCGCCAGCAACCCGACAGGGTCAGTTACTGAAGCTTTCTTT. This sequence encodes CASNPTGSVTEAFF.